A selection of T cell receptor beta chains follows, all from one sample in a study of blood T cell repertoires in COVID-19. Here immunoSEQ multiplex PCR was the method, and the copy in TCRdb shows in-frame clones only, minus some. This table has about 200,000 clones, 89% appearing once. The sequenced sample consisted of PBMCs or T cells enriched from blood (not recorded which). Receptors originate from a woman between 18 and 30 years old who had recovered from COVID-19. The CDR3 runs from the conserved cysteine through the conserved F or W. Each record gives: D gene, clone size, J gene, V gene, CDR3 DNA, CDR3 protein. The D gene is left open where the match is weak. Not all rows give a size; the values are once, few, many and, for expanded clones, a class.

d_gene: TRBD1
abundance: .
j_gene: TRBJ2-5
v_gene: TRBV7-9
CDR3nt: TGTGCCAGCAGCTTAGGCAGGGGGCAGGAGACCCAGTACTTC
CDR3aa: CASSLGRGQETQYF

d_gene: TRBD2
abundance: once
j_gene: TRBJ2-1
v_gene: TRBV3-1/TRBV3-2
CDR3nt: TGTGCCAGCAGCCGCAGGACTAGCGGGGGGGAGAATGAGCAGTTCTTC
CDR3aa: CASSRRTSGGENEQFF

d_gene: TRBD1
abundance: .
j_gene: TRBJ1-1
v_gene: TRBV3-1/TRBV3-2
CDR3nt: TGTGCCAGCAGCGACCGGGACAGGGGGCTTTTGGGGACTGAAGCTTTCTTT
CDR3aa: CASSDRDRGLLGTEAFF

d_gene: TRBD1
abundance: .
j_gene: TRBJ2-3
v_gene: TRBV29-1
CDR3nt: TGCAGCGTTGAAGATAGGGGGCGGTTGACGCAGTATTTT
CDR3aa: CSVEDRGRLTQYF

d_gene: .
abundance: .
j_gene: TRBJ1-2
v_gene: TRBV27
CDR3nt: TGTGCCAGCAGTTTATTTGGCAGGTCTACCAAGGAAGAGGGCTACACCTTC
CDR3aa: CASSLFGRSTKEEGYTF

d_gene: .
abundance: .
j_gene: TRBJ1-3
v_gene: TRBV16
CDR3nt: TGTGCCAGCAGCCAATTGAGTGGAGGGGAGATTGGAAACACCATATATTTT
CDR3aa: CASSQLSGGEIGNTIYF

d_gene: .
abundance: .
j_gene: TRBJ1-5
v_gene: TRBV19
CDR3nt: TGTGCCAGTAGGGGGGGGATAAGCGGCAGTTCAAATCAGCCCCAGCATTTT
CDR3aa: CASRGGISGSSNQPQHF

d_gene: .
abundance: .
j_gene: TRBJ2-7
v_gene: TRBV11-2
CDR3nt: TGTGCCAGCAGCTTAGCACAGGGCCACGAGCAGTACTTC
CDR3aa: CASSLAQGHEQYF

d_gene: .
abundance: .
j_gene: TRBJ1-2
v_gene: TRBV4-1
CDR3nt: TGCGCCAGCAGCCAAGATCATAGGGGCCTCACCTTC
CDR3aa: CASSQDHRGLTF

d_gene: .
abundance: .
j_gene: TRBJ1-2
v_gene: TRBV27
CDR3nt: TGTGCCAGCAGTATCACACCGGCGGGGGGCTACACCTTC
CDR3aa: CASSITPAGGYTF

d_gene: .
abundance: .
j_gene: TRBJ1-1
v_gene: TRBV5-1
CDR3nt: TGCGCCAGCAGCTTAGGGGTGTTGAACACTGAAGCTTTCTTT
CDR3aa: CASSLGVLNTEAFF

d_gene: .
abundance: few
j_gene: TRBJ1-1
v_gene: TRBV6-5
CDR3nt: TGTGCCAGCAGGGACATTAATAAGAACACTGAAGCTTTCTTT
CDR3aa: CASRDINKNTEAFF

d_gene: TRBD1
abundance: .
j_gene: TRBJ2-5
v_gene: TRBV27
CDR3nt: TGTGCCAGCAGTCCGGGGACAGGGGGGGAGACCCAGTACTTC
CDR3aa: CASSPGTGGETQYF

d_gene: TRBD1
abundance: few
j_gene: TRBJ2-2
v_gene: TRBV7-2
CDR3nt: TGTGCCAGCAGCATTGGGACAGGGTCGGGAGAAACCGGGGAGCTGTTTTTT
CDR3aa: CASSIGTGSGETGELFF

d_gene: TRBD2
abundance: .
j_gene: TRBJ2-3
v_gene: TRBV30
CDR3nt: TGTGCCTCGGAAGCGGGGGGGACAGATACGCAGTATTTT
CDR3aa: CASEAGGTDTQYF

d_gene: TRBD2
abundance: .
j_gene: TRBJ2-5
v_gene: TRBV4-1
CDR3nt: TGCGCCAGCAGTCCCGTAGGGACTAGCGGAGCACAAGAGACCCAGTACTTC
CDR3aa: CASSPVGTSGAQETQYF

d_gene: TRBD1
abundance: .
j_gene: TRBJ2-1
v_gene: TRBV2
CDR3nt: TGTGCCAGCAGCCGAGGGACAGGGGGCTCGGGCAATGAGCAGTTCTTC
CDR3aa: CASSRGTGGSGNEQFF

d_gene: .
abundance: .
j_gene: TRBJ2-7
v_gene: TRBV3-1/TRBV3-2
CDR3nt: TGTGCCAGCAGCCAAGCGGGTAGGGGGGGCTCCGAGCAGTACTTC
CDR3aa: CASSQAGRGGSEQYF

d_gene: .
abundance: .
j_gene: TRBJ2-2
v_gene: TRBV2
CDR3nt: TGTGCCAGCAGTGCACAGGTTCTCAACACCGGGGAGCTGTTTTTT
CDR3aa: CASSAQVLNTGELFF

d_gene: .
abundance: .
j_gene: TRBJ2-5
v_gene: TRBV11-3
CDR3nt: TGTGCCAGCAGCCAGACTAGCCAAGAGACCCAGTACTTC
CDR3aa: CASSQTSQETQYF

d_gene: TRBD1
abundance: .
j_gene: TRBJ2-1
v_gene: TRBV24-1
CDR3nt: TGTGCCACCAGTGAACCCGGGACAGGGAATAGGAATGAGCAGTTCTTC
CDR3aa: CATSEPGTGNRNEQFF

d_gene: TRBD2
abundance: .
j_gene: TRBJ2-1
v_gene: TRBV6-4
CDR3nt: TGTGCCAGCGCAGCTAGCGGGGGGGCCGGGGAGCAGTTCTTC
CDR3aa: CASAASGGAGEQFF

d_gene: TRBD1
abundance: few
j_gene: TRBJ1-2
v_gene: TRBV30
CDR3nt: TGTGGCGTGGACAGGGTCTATGGCTACACCTTC
CDR3aa: CGVDRVYGYTF

d_gene: .
abundance: once
j_gene: TRBJ1-1
v_gene: TRBV21-1
CDR3nt: TGTGCCAGCAGCAAGACACTTAGGAACACTGAAGCTTTCTTT
CDR3aa: CASSKTLRNTEAFF